These 27 T cell receptor beta chains share one sample of origin, sequenced in a study of blood T cell repertoires in COVID-19. Clones were read by immunoSEQ multiplex PCR, and TCRdb kept only the in-frame ones, dropping some. The sample has approximately 100,000 clones, around 75% seen once. The sample was peripheral blood. The receptors come from a human donor with acute or convalescent COVID-19. The donor label of this sample is uncertain.

The chain joins TRBV28 to TRBJ1-5; D unresolved. The ends were cut back, 5 bases at V and 5 bases at J, with 13 bases in the middle. CDR3 size: 14 residues. Germline V gives CDR1 MDHEN, CDR2 SYDVKM. The CDR3 coding sequence is TGTGCCAGCAGTCCTTTATGGTCAGATCAGCCCCAGCATTTT. This gives the protein CASSPLWSDQPQHF.

The V gene is TRBV2, the J gene TRBJ2-1; no definite D call. Germline-derived CDR1 and CDR2 are SNHLY and FYNNEI. This CDR3 spans 11 amino acids. Trimming removed 7 bases from V and 4 bases from J, with 5 bases in between. CDR3 bases: TGTGCCAGCAACGGGTACAATGAGCAGTTCTTC. Its translation: CASNGYNEQFF.

This chain connects TRBV3-1 (or the pseudogene TRBV3-2) to TRBJ2-6; no definite D call. Germline V CDR1 and CDR2: LGHDT, YNNKEL (reference sequence). V lost 3 bases and J lost 0, with 6 bases in between. CDR3 length: 15 amino acids. Written as DNA, the CDR3 is TGTGCCAGCAGCCAGAGATACTCTGGGGCCAACGTCCTGACTTTC. Amino acids: CASSQRYSGANVLTF.

The chain carries TRBV3-1 (or the pseudogene TRBV3-2) and TRBJ2-3; D is perhaps TRBD2 (6 bases). The CDR3 is made up of 16 amino acids. The germline CDR1 and CDR2 sequences are LGHDT and YNNKEL (reference sequence). The germline V and J ends were trimmed by 4 bases and 5 bases, with 19 bases remaining between them. The CDR3 nucleotides read TGTGCCAGCAGCCCCCCACTTCGGGGGTTCCAAGATACGCAGTATTTT. Encoded protein: CASSPPLRGFQDTQYF.

V and J are TRBV6-5 and TRBJ1-6, with a tentative D call TRBD1 (6 bases). There are 13 residues in the CDR3. Germline lookup yields CDR1 MNHEY and CDR2 SVGAGI. Between the trimmed V and J ends, which lost 10 bases and 6 bases, there was a span of 13 bases. This chain's CDR3 is CATAGGGNSPLHF. The CDR3 DNA follows: TGTGCCACCGCGGGAGGGGGTAATTCACCCCTCCACTTT.

The chain couples TRBV6-1 to TRBJ2-7; possibly TRBD1 for D (6 bases). The CDR3 spans 13 residues. Trimming removed 1 base from V and 2 bases from J, with 6 bases in between. Germline V lookup: CDR1 MNHNS, CDR2 SASEGT. DNA for the CDR3: TGTGCCAGCAGTGAAGGGACAGCCTACGAGCAGTACGTC. Its protein product is CASSEGTAYEQYV.

The chain carries TRBV12-3 or TRBV12-4 and TRBJ2-5; TRBD1 aligns across 7 bases. This CDR3 has 13 residues. J lost 4 bases, V lost 4 bases, and 3 bases had no gene match. The CDR3 spells CASSSGQIETQYF. The CDR3 DNA follows: TGTGCCAGCAGTTCGGGACAGATAGAGACCCAGTACTTC.

This chain connects TRBV29-1 to TRBJ2-2, with D perhaps matching TRBD2 (5 bases). CDR3 length: 12 amino acids. Per the germline V gene, CDR1 is SQVTM and CDR2 is ANQGSEA. V was pared by 5 bases and J by 5 bases, with 9 bases between. The CDR3 sequence is CSVSSLTGELFF. In DNA form, the CDR3 reads TGCAGCGTTTCTAGCCTTACCGGGGAGCTGTTTTTT.

Ten or more counts support this clone. This rearrangement joins TRBV5-1 to TRBJ2-2; D might be TRBD2 (6 bases). Trimming took 0 bases from V and 1 from J, leaving 7 bases between them. This CDR3 has 15 residues. Per germline, CDR1 SGHRS and CDR2 YFSETQ. This CDR3 reads CASSLDGRNTGELFF. In DNA, the CDR3 is TGCGCCAGCAGCTTGGACGGGAGGAACACCGGGGAGCTGTTTTTT.

The chain has TRBV13 and TRBJ2-1; 7 nucleotides agree with TRBD1. The CDR3 length is 15 residues. Trimming at V came to 3 bases and at J to 6 bases, leaving 8 bases not matched to a gene. The germline V gene has CDR1 PRHDT and CDR2 FYEKMQ (reference sequence). CDR3 nucleotides: TGTGCCAGCAGCTTCGACAGGGAAGGCTTCAATGAGCAGTTCTTC. Translation gives CASSFDREGFNEQFF. Drawing the rest from reference TRBV13 and TRBJ2-1, the complete variable domain is AAGVIQSPRHLIKEKRETATLKCYPIPRHDTVYWYQQGPGQDPQFLISFYEKMQSDKGSIPDRFSAQQFSDYHSELNMSSLELGDSALYFCASSFDREGFNEQFFGPGTRLTVL.

The genes are TRBV11-3 and TRBJ1-1; 7 bases agree with TRBD1. Germline loops: CDR1 SGHNT, CDR2 YENEEA. The CDR3 has 15 amino acids. V lost 8 bases and J lost 1; bases outside the gene matches: 10. The CDR3 DNA reads TGTGCCAGCGCCTTGGGCGGGGACAGGAACACTGAAGCTTTCTTT. It translates to CASALGGDRNTEAFF.

V is TRBV7-6 and J is TRBJ2-5; 8 bases match TRBD2. This CDR3 is built from 16 residues. Germline V gene sequence: CDR1 SGHVS, CDR2 FNYEAQ. V was clipped by 0 bases and J by 1 base; unmatched bases: 4. The CDR3 is CASSLAAGLGQETQYF. For the CDR3, the DNA is TGTGCCAGCAGCTTAGCCGCGGGACTAGGCCAAGAGACCCAGTACTTC.

This rearrangement joins TRBV2 to TRBJ1-3; 8 nucleotides match TRBD1. The CDR3 runs to 16 residues. V lost 6 bases to trimming and J lost 1 base; unmatched junction nucleotides: 8. CDR1 is SNHLY, CDR2 FYNNEI, per germline. In nucleotides, the CDR3 is TGTGCCAGCAGCACCTCCAGGGGGCGATCTGGAAACACCATATATTTT. This translates into CASSTSRGRSGNTIYF.

V gene TRBV4-1 combines with J gene TRBJ2-7, with a weak D call TRBD1 (6 bases). Germline CDR1 reads MGHRA; CDR2 reads YSYEKL. Trimming cost V 2 bases and J 0 bases, with 17 bases left between them. CDR3 length equals 17 residues. The CDR3 spells CASSQFKQGSPSYEQYF. In DNA form, the CDR3 reads TGCGCCAGCAGCCAATTTAAACAGGGTTCCCCCTCCTACGAGCAGTACTTC.

CDR3 sequence: CASSRTGANTEAFF. DNA for the CDR3: TGTGCCAGTAGTAGGACAGGAGCGAACACTGAAGCTTTCTTT. This chain links TRBV19 with TRBJ1-1; 7 nucleotides align to TRBD1. The CDR3 spans 14 residues. Germline CDR1 and CDR2: LNHDA and SQIVND (reference sequence). The J segment lost 1 base and the V segment lost 4 bases, leaving 3 bases of the junction unmatched.

The CDR3 loop reads CASSLVLRRDSNQPQHF. CDR3 DNA: TGTGCCAGCAGCTTAGTATTGAGGCGAGATAGCAATCAGCCCCAGCATTTT. The chain has TRBV7-2 and TRBJ1-5; D gene uncertain. The CDR3 is made up of 17 amino acids. Trimming took off 1 base at V and 0 bases at J, with 13 bases between the two ends. CDR1 and CDR2 (germline): SGHTA, FQGNSA.

The sample holds one count of this clone. The genes are TRBV6-5 and TRBJ1-4; 7 bases are shared with TRBD1. J gave up 8 bases and V 8 bases, and 5 bases lay outside the gene matches. The CDR3 extends over 12 amino acids. CDR1 is MNHEY, CDR2 SVGAGI, per germline. CDR3 DNA: TGTGCCAGCTTGCGACAGGGCGAAAAACTGTTTTTT. Amino acids: CASLRQGEKLFF.

This rearrangement joins TRBV7-2 to TRBJ2-2; no clear D gene. CDR3 length: 16 residues. Germline-derived CDR1 and CDR2 are SGHTA and FQGNSA. V was trimmed by 0 bases and J by 2 bases, leaving 10 bases between them. CDR3 DNA sequence: TGTGCCAGCAGCTTAGCCTTTGGCCAAAACACCGGGGAGCTGTTTTTT. Protein product: CASSLAFGQNTGELFF.

To note about this clone: The CDR3 end shows no conserved phenylalanine or tryptophan, and so a read error is likely. The chain links TRBV6-5 to TRBJ1-1; TRBD1 might be the D (5 bases). CDR1 and CDR2 from the germline V gene are MNHEY and SVGAGI. The V gene lost 5 bases and the J gene lost 8 bases, with 12 bases spanning the gap. This CDR3 contains 12 residues. CDR3 region: CASSLTSGEAFL. CDR3 sequence (DNA): TGTGCCAGCAGTCTGACCTCAGGGGAAGCTTTCCTT.

The V and J genes are TRBV29-1 and TRBJ1-1, with TRBD1 matching 7 bases. This CDR3 has 13 amino acids. Germline CDR1 SQVTM, CDR2 ANQGSEA. Unmatched junction bases numbered 9, after V lost 0 bases and J lost 11 bases. The CDR3: CSVEDQGVRSAFF. In nucleotides, the CDR3 is TGCAGCGTTGAAGATCAGGGGGTTCGGTCGGCTTTCTTT.

J is TRBJ2-5 and V is TRBV7-2, with 8 bases identical to TRBD2. Germline V lookup: CDR1 SGHTA, CDR2 FQGNSA. This CDR3 contains 15 residues. J gave up 5 bases and V 4 bases, and 9 bases lay outside the gene matches. The CDR3 coding sequence is TGTGCCAGCAGCTACCTCGCGGGGGGTCTGGAGACCCAGTACTTC. It yields the protein CASSYLAGGLETQYF.

This clone appeared a few times. This chain joins TRBV5-6 and TRBJ1-2; no clear D. V shed 1 base and J shed 8 bases, with 9 bases lying between them. Germline-derived CDR1 and CDR2 are SGHDT and YYEEEE. The CDR3 sequence is 12 residues long. CDR3 nucleotides: TGTGCCAGCAGCTTGACACTAACGGGCTACACCTTC. As protein: CASSLTLTGYTF.

The chain combines TRBV24-1 with TRBJ1-5; 7 positions agree with TRBD1. V dropped 3 bases and J dropped 8; count of bases not matched to a gene: 9. The CDR3 loop spans 15 amino acids. Germline V lookup: CDR1 KGHDR, CDR2 SFDVKD. CDR3 protein: CATSDRQGAGEPQHF. DNA for the CDR3: TGTGCCACCAGTGATCGACAGGGAGCAGGCGAGCCCCAGCATTTT.

The CDR3 nucleotides are TGTGCCAGCAGCTTAAATCCGGGGTCAACCTACAATGAGCAGTTCTTC. This sequence encodes CASSLNPGSTYNEQFF. The chain carries TRBV11-2 and TRBJ2-1; perhaps TRBD2 as D (5 bases). The germline gives CDR1 SGHAT, CDR2 FQNNGV. This CDR3 region has 16 residues. The ends were cut back, 2 bases at V and 2 bases at J, with 13 bases in the middle.

This clone has more than one count but fewer than ten. This rearrangement joins TRBV6-1 to TRBJ1-1; tentative D call: TRBD1 (5 bases). The CDR3 length is 14 residues. Deletions cut 1 base from V and 11 bases from J, with 17 bases between. Germline CDR1 reads MNHNS; CDR2 reads SASEGT. CDR3 sequence: CASSEGSWGVRAFF. Here the CDR3 DNA reads TGTGCCAGCAGTGAAGGGTCATGGGGGGTACGGGCTTTCTTT.

The chain carries TRBV2 and TRBJ2-7, with D possibly being TRBD1 (6 bases). Germline CDR1 is SNHLY and CDR2 is FYNNEI. There are 14 residues in the CDR3. V was cut by 10 bases and J by 0 bases, with 16 bases left in between. The CDR3 DNA sequence: TGTGCCACCGCTGGGACACTCAACTCCTACGAGCAGTACTTC. Encoded protein: CATAGTLNSYEQYF.

The CDR3 nucleotides read TGTGCCAGCAATAGCGGGGGGGCCAAGACAGATACGCAGTATTTT. Protein product: CASNSGGAKTDTQYF. The chain combines TRBV28 with TRBJ2-3, with 11 bases identical to TRBD2. The length of the CDR3 is 15 residues. The germline gives CDR1 MDHEN, CDR2 SYDVKM. V trimming: 7 bases; J trimming: 3 bases; junction bases outside the gene matches: 6. Full variable domain (outside the CDR3, taken from reference TRBV28 and TRBJ2-3): DVKVTQSSRYLVKRTGEKVFLECVQDMDHENMFWYRQDPGLGLRLIYFSYDVKMKEKGDIPEGYSVSREKKERFSLILESASTNQTSMYLCASNSGGAKTDTQYFGPGTRLTVL.